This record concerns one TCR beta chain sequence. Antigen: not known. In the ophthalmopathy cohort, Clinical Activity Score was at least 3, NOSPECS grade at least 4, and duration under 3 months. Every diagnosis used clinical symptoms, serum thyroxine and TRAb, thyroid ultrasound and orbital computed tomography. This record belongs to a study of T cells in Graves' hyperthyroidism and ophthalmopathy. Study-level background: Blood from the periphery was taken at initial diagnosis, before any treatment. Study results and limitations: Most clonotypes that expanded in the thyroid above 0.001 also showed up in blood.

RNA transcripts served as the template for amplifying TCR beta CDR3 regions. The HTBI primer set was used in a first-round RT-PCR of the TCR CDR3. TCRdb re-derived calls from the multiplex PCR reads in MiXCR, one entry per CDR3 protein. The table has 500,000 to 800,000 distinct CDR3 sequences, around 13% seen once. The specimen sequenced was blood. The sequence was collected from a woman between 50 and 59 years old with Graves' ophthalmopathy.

The CDR3 nucleotides read TGTGCCAGCAGTTGGGTTTTGCCCGGTCGAGTTTTAAATGAGCAGTTCTTC. Its protein is CASSWVLPGRVLNEQFF. The chain is built from TRBV27 and TRBJ2-1, with unresolved D. The V end lost 4 bases, the J end lost 7 bases, and 23 bases lay between the germline ends. There are 17 residues in the CDR3. The germline V gene has CDR1 MNHEY and CDR2 SMNVEV (reference sequence).